The 15 T cell receptor beta chains below were found in one sample sequenced in a study of blood T cell repertoires in COVID-19. Assay: immunoSEQ multiplex PCR; the TCRdb copy retains only in-frame clones and omits some. This sample has some 120,000 clones, with about 88% found just once. Source material: peripheral blood. The receptors were gathered from a human donor in a cohort sampled during active COVID-19.

The rearrangement joins TRBV5-1 to TRBJ1-1, with D unresolved. V was cut by 0 bases and J by 3 bases, with 6 bases left in between. CDR3 length: 13 amino acids. Germline V CDR1 and CDR2: SGHRS, YFSETQ. The DNA for the CDR3 is TGCGCCAGCAGCTTGGCAGAGGACACTGAAGCTTTCTTT. Translated: CASSLAEDTEAFF.

V usage is TRBV30 and J usage is TRBJ1-1; D is unclear. The CDR3 runs 11 residues. V shed 0 bases and J shed 8 bases, with 7 bases lying between them. Germline CDR1 is GTSNPN and CDR2 is SVGIG (reference sequence). CDR3: CAWSVFSEAFF. Written as DNA, the CDR3 is TGTGCCTGGAGTGTTTTCTCCGAAGCTTTCTTT.

The chain joins TRBV10-2 to TRBJ1-5; D unresolved. The CDR3 runs 12 residues. V was shortened by 4 bases and J by 5 bases, with 6 bases between the two germline ends. The germline gives CDR1 WSHSY, CDR2 SAAADI. As DNA, the CDR3 is TGCGCCAGCAGTGGTGGAGATCAGCCCCAGCATTTT. As protein: CASSGGDQPQHF.

This clone was recorded a few times. V is TRBV15 and J is TRBJ2-1; 10 bases map to TRBD2. The CDR3 loop spans 17 amino acids. Unmatched junction bases numbered 5, after V lost 0 bases and J lost 3 bases. The germline V gene has CDR1 LNHNV and CDR2 YYDKDF (reference sequence). The CDR3 loop reads CATSREIRLAGYNEQFF. The CDR3 DNA reads as TGTGCCACCAGCAGAGAAATTCGACTAGCGGGCTACAATGAGCAGTTCTTC.

As concerns this clone: The junction does not match germline at one end; this may be a read error. This sequence joins TRBV7-7 and TRBJ2-5; a possible D gene is TRBD1 (6 bases). This CDR3 has 16 amino acids. Germline-derived CDR1 and CDR2 are SSHAT and FNYEAQ (reference sequence). The CDR3 sequence is CASSKTGTNLLVTQYF. CDR3 bases: TGTGCTAGCAGCAAAACCGGGACAAACCTCCTGGTGACCCAGTACTTC.

This clone was observed once. The rearrangement joins TRBV18 to TRBJ2-7, with 9 bases identical to TRBD2. V lost 3 bases, J lost 3 bases, and 9 bases stayed unmatched. This CDR3 spans 16 amino acids. Germline V gene data show CDR1 as KGHSH and CDR2 as LQKENI. CDR3 sequence: CASSPTGGSGSYEQYF. CDR3 DNA: TGTGCCAGCTCACCTACCGGGGGTAGCGGGAGCTACGAGCAGTACTTC.

The chain links TRBV27 to TRBJ2-7; 16 nucleotides align to TRBD2. CDR1 and CDR2 (germline): MNHEY, SMNVEV (reference sequence). This CDR3 comprises 17 residues. J lost 5 bases, V lost 5 bases, and 9 bases had no gene match. CDR3 sequence reads: CASSLQGTSGRDHEQYF. DNA of the CDR3: TGTGCCAGCAGTCTCCAGGGGACTAGCGGGAGGGACCACGAGCAGTACTTC.

The chain has TRBV28 and TRBJ2-2; the D gene is possibly TRBD2 (5 bases). V was clipped by 3 bases and J by 6 bases, with 11 bases between them. The CDR3 has 14 residues. Germline loops: CDR1 MDHEN, CDR2 SYDVKM. Here the CDR3 reads CASSLQDFAGELFF. The CDR3 nucleotides are TGTGCCAGCAGTTTGCAGGACTTCGCCGGGGAGCTGTTTTTT.

Written as DNA, the CDR3 is TGTGCCAGCACCGGGGCGCAGGGGCGAGAGACCCAGTACTTC. It specifies CASTGAQGRETQYF. V usage is TRBV5-6 and J usage is TRBJ2-5, with D perhaps matching TRBD1 (6 bases). CDR1 is SGHDT and CDR2 is YYEEEE in the germline V gene. The CDR3 contains 14 residues. Trimming took 6 bases from V and 4 from J, leaving 16 bases between them.

The chain uses TRBV7-9 and TRBJ1-1; no firm D call. The CDR3 is 11 amino acids. Trimming shortened V by 9 bases and J by 0 bases, and 5 bases separated the two germline ends. Germline CDR1 SEHNR, CDR2 FQNEAQ (reference sequence). CDR3 protein: CASRLNTEAFF. As DNA, the CDR3 is TGTGCCAGTAGATTGAACACTGAAGCTTTCTTT. The variable domain in full, completed from reference TRBV7-9 and TRBJ1-1, reads DTGVSQNPRHKITKRGQNVTFRCDPISEHNRLYWYRQTLGQGPEFLTYFQNEAQLEKSRLLSDRFSAERPKGSFSTLEIQRTEQGDSAMYLCASRLNTEAFFGQGTRLTVV.

V and J are TRBV9 and TRBJ2-7, with 7 bases that match TRBD2. Germline CDR1 SGDLS, CDR2 YYNGEE. CDR3 length equals 14 residues. V lost 3 bases to trimming and J lost 0 bases; unmatched junction nucleotides: 3. CDR3 region: CASSATSVSYEQYF. For the CDR3, the DNA is TGTGCCAGCAGCGCTACTAGCGTCTCCTACGAGCAGTACTTC. Using reference TRBV9 and TRBJ2-7 for the parts outside the CDR3, the full variable domain is DSGVTQTPKHLITATGQRVTLRCSPRSGDLSVYWYQQSLDQGLQFLIQYYNGEERAKGNILERFSAQQFPDLHSELNLSSLELGDSALYFCASSATSVSYEQYFGPGTRLTVT.

CDR3 residues: CASSLEVAGGGSSYNEQFF. The CDR3 DNA reads as TGTGCCAGCAGCTTAGAGGTTGCTGGCGGGGGCAGCTCCTACAATGAGCAGTTCTTC. The rearrangement joins TRBV7-6 to TRBJ2-1; D possibly corresponds to TRBD2 (7 bases). Germline loops: CDR1 SGHVS, CDR2 FNYEAQ. This CDR3 has 19 amino acids. V gave up 1 base and J gave up 0 bases, with 19 bases separating them.

The chain carries TRBV6-4 and TRBJ2-3; 12 nucleotides match TRBD2. The CDR3 has 15 residues. CDR1 MRHNA and CDR2 SNTAGT come from the germline V gene. V lost 6 bases to trimming and J lost 6 bases; unmatched junction nucleotides: 7. This CDR3 reads CASSQGLAGPDTQYF. The CDR3 region has the DNA TGTGCCAGCAGCCAGGGACTAGCGGGTCCGGATACGCAGTATTTT.

V is TRBV25-1 and J is TRBJ1-1; D gene ambiguous. This CDR3 spans 11 amino acids. Germline CDR1 and CDR2: MGHDK and SYGVNS. V was clipped by 4 bases and J by 11 bases, with 11 bases between them. CDR3 protein: CASSGPPGAFF. CDR3 nucleotide sequence: TGTGCCAGCAGTGGGCCCCCGGGGGCTTTCTTT.

The chain carries TRBV4-2 and TRBJ2-2; the D gene is possibly TRBD2 (5 bases). Trimming cost V 1 base and J 5 bases, with 14 bases left between them. This CDR3 contains 16 residues. Germline CDR1 LGHNA, CDR2 YNFKEQ. CDR3 nucleotides: TGTGCCAGCAGCCAAGGTTGGGGAGAAGCTACCGGGGAGCTGTTTTTT. Residues: CASSQGWGEATGELFF.